This note documents a single TCR beta chain sequence. The CDR3 runs 14 residues. V was pared by 0 bases and J by 4 bases, with 6 bases between. Germline CDR1 reads MNHEY; CDR2 reads SVGAGI. Here immunoSEQ multiplex PCR was the method, and the copy in TCRdb shows in-frame clones only, minus some. The table has approximately 60,000 clones, approximately 90% seen once. This sample is part of a study of graft-versus-host responses after intestinal transplantation. The rearrangement links TRBV6-5 to TRBJ2-2, with D unclear. The source is a human patient who received an intestinal transplant, so some T cells may come from the graft donor. The starting material was PBMCs, obtained 26 days after transplant. The CDR3 sequence: CASSYSVLTGELFF. CDR3 DNA: TGTGCCAGCAGTTACTCTGTTCTCACCGGGGAGCTGTTTTTT.